The 16 T cell receptor beta chains listed next were all sequenced from one sample in a study of early stage breast cancer tumors. Produced via immunoSEQ multiplex PCR; TCRdb's table is partial and in-frame only. The sample has 25,000 to 35,000 clones, approximately 54% seen once. The specimen was breast tumor tissue. Receptors originate from a person aged 45-60 years with breast cancer.

The chain combines TRBV2 with TRBJ1-5; no definite D call. The germline V and J ends were trimmed by 3 bases and 7 bases, with 22 bases remaining between them. The CDR3 spans 17 residues. Germline V gives CDR1 SNHLY, CDR2 FYNNEI. CDR3 sequence: CASSEGNRVPAGQPQHF. DNA of the CDR3: TGTGCCAGCAGTGAGGGGAACCGGGTTCCTGCGGGACAGCCCCAGCATTTT.

This rearrangement joins TRBV13 to TRBJ2-3; 13 bases are a match to TRBD2. Germline CDR1 is PRHDT and CDR2 is FYEKMQ (reference sequence). V was clipped by 4 bases and J by 1 base; unmatched bases: 8. CDR3 length: 18 amino acids. CDR3 DNA: TGTGCCAGCAGCTACACTAGCGGGAGGGCCCTCGGCACAGATACGCAGTATTTT. Amino acid sequence: CASSYTSGRALGTDTQYF.

The chain's CDR3 is CASSPGGRGVALTEAFF. The CDR3 DNA follows: TGTGCCAGCAGCCCCGGTGGCCGGGGAGTGGCCTTAACTGAAGCTTTCTTT. The chain joins TRBV5-4 to TRBJ1-1; D is uncertain. This CDR3 has 17 amino acids. Germline-derived CDR1 and CDR2 are SGHNT and YYREEE (reference sequence). V was trimmed by 4 bases and J by 5 bases, leaving 24 bases between them.

The chain links TRBV5-6 to TRBJ2-1, with D possibly TRBD2 on 5 matching bases. The germline V gene encodes CDR1 SGHDT and CDR2 YYEEEE. The ends were cut back, 4 bases at V and 7 bases at J, with 15 bases in the middle. This CDR3 has 14 amino acids. CDR3 DNA: TGTGCCAGCAGCCCCGGACGCTCGGGGAATGAGCAGTTCTTC. Encoded protein: CASSPGRSGNEQFF.

The CDR3 coding sequence is TGTGCCAGCAGTTACGGCCGAGAAAAACTGTTTTTT. It yields the protein CASSYGREKLFF. This chain links TRBV6-5 with TRBJ1-4; D is undetermined. The CDR3 spans 12 residues. Germline values: CDR1 MNHEY, CDR2 SVGAGI. Trimming shortened V by 2 bases and J by 8 bases, and 6 bases separated the two germline ends.

The chain links TRBV5-8 to TRBJ1-1; no reliable D call. Germline V gene lookup returns CDR1 SGHTS and CDR2 YDEGEE. V gave up 2 bases and J gave up 2 bases, with 16 bases separating them. This CDR3 has 16 amino acids. The CDR3 DNA sequence: TGTGCCAGCAGCTTTTTCCTAGCCTCGACTAACACTGAAGCTTTCTTT. This codes for CASSFFLASTNTEAFF.

The rearrangement joins TRBV11-3 to TRBJ2-2, with TRBD2 matching 10 bases. The CDR3 runs 15 residues. The V gene's germline CDR1 is SGHNT and CDR2 YENEEA. Losses at the gene ends were 3 bases for V and 5 bases for J; bases not matched to a gene: 3. The CDR3 sequence is CASSFSGRGTGELFF. The CDR3 nucleotides read TGTGCCAGCAGCTTCAGCGGGAGGGGAACCGGGGAGCTGTTTTTT.

CDR3 residues: CASSLEAGPGRPQHF. In nucleotides, the CDR3 is TGTGCCAGCAGCTTGGAGGCAGGTCCGGGGCGGCCCCAGCATTTT. V usage is TRBV7-2 and J usage is TRBJ1-5, with D possibly matching TRBD1 (5 bases). V lost 3 bases and J lost 9, with 18 bases in between. This CDR3 has 15 amino acids. Per the germline V gene, CDR1 is SGHTA and CDR2 is FQGNSA.

The chain is built from TRBV14 and TRBJ2-7, with D possibly matching TRBD2 (5 bases). The V end was cut by 4 bases, the J end by 4 bases, with 17 bases between. Germline values: CDR1 SGHDN, CDR2 FVKESK. The length of the CDR3 is 15 residues. CDR3 DNA sequence: TGTGCCAGCAGCCGCGGACCCCCACGGGATTACGAGCAGTACTTC. Translating gives CASSRGPPRDYEQYF.

The chain links TRBV7-2 to TRBJ2-5; 10 bases align to TRBD2. CDR1 and CDR2 from the germline V gene are SGHTA and FQGNSA. Trimming cost V 1 base and J 1 base; bases outside gene matches: 12. The CDR3 totals 19 residues. CDR3 DNA sequence: TGTGCCAGCAGCTTAGAGCTAGCGCTAGCGGGAGTGAGCCAAGAGACCCAGTACTTC. Residues: CASSLELALAGVSQETQYF.

This clone was seen more than once but under ten times. The chain joins TRBV30 to TRBJ2-3; 7 bases agree with TRBD1. CDR1 is GTSNPN, CDR2 SVGIG, per germline (reference sequence). The ends lost 2 bases at V and 6 bases at J; junction bases unmatched: 8. This CDR3 is 14 amino acids long. The CDR3 loop is CAWSPTGTADTQYF. In nucleotides, the CDR3 is TGTGCCTGGAGTCCAACAGGGACAGCTGATACGCAGTATTTT.

This clone appeared a few times. This chain joins TRBV9 and TRBJ2-7; D possibly corresponds to TRBD2 (7 bases). CDR1 is SGDLS, CDR2 YYNGEE, per germline. The CDR3 contains 16 residues. Between the trimmed V and J ends, which lost 0 bases and 5 bases, there was a span of 18 bases. The CDR3 DNA sequence: TGTGCCAGCAGCGTAGTGGGGGGGCTAAGTCCTCACGAGCAGTACTTC. Encoded protein: CASSVVGGLSPHEQYF. Full variable domain (rest looked up from reference TRBV9 and TRBJ2-7): DSGVTQTPKHLITATGQRVTLRCSPRSGDLSVYWYQQSLDQGLQFLIQYYNGEERAKGNILERFSAQQFPDLHSELNLSSLELGDSALYFCASSVVGGLSPHEQYFGPGTRLTVT.

The V gene is TRBV10-1, the J gene TRBJ2-7; D ambiguous. The CDR3 consists of 17 residues. The germline V gene encodes CDR1 WNHNN and CDR2 SYGVQD (reference sequence). Trimming pared 2 bases from V and 1 base from J, leaving 18 bases between. The CDR3 here is CASSELPRYSASYEQYF. DNA for the CDR3: TGCGCCAGCAGTGAGCTGCCTAGATATTCGGCTTCCTACGAGCAGTACTTC.

In its sample, this clone was seen a few times. CDR3 sequence: CASSPGLTYNQPQHF. CDR3 DNA: TGTGCCAGCAGTCCGGGGCTAACTTACAATCAGCCCCAGCATTTT. V and J are TRBV7-2 and TRBJ1-5; TRBD1 is a possible D gene (5 bases). Trimming pared 6 bases from V and 3 bases from J, leaving 15 bases between. The germline CDR1 and CDR2 sequences are SGHTA and FQGNSA. The CDR3 extends over 15 amino acids. Full variable domain (rest looked up from reference TRBV7-2 and TRBJ1-5): GAGVSQSPSNKVTEKGKDVELRCDPISGHTALYWYRQSLGQGLEFLIYFQGNSAPDKSGLPSDRFSAERTGGSVSTLTIQRTQQEDSAVYLCASSPGLTYNQPQHFGDGTRLSIL.

This chain links TRBV4-3 with TRBJ2-3; 7 nucleotides agree with TRBD1. Trimming cost V 0 bases and J 1 base; bases outside gene matches: 4. CDR1 and CDR2 (germline): LGHNA, YSLEER. This CDR3 is 16 amino acids long. The CDR3 is CASSQDFDRGTDTQYF. CDR3 nucleotides: TGCGCCAGCAGCCAAGATTTTGACAGGGGCACAGATACGCAGTATTTT.

The CDR3 is CASSSGGLADSNEQFF. In nucleotides, the CDR3 is TGTGCCAGCAGCTCCGGAGGACTAGCGGATAGCAATGAGCAGTTCTTC. The chain links TRBV11-2 to TRBJ2-1; 10 bases are a match to TRBD2. Germline CDR1 reads SGHAT; CDR2 reads FQNNGV. J lost 6 bases, V lost 4 bases, and 9 bases had no gene match. CDR3 size: 16 residues.